This is a list of T cell receptor beta chains from one sample in a study of T cell repertoires in cytomegalovirus infection. TCRdb fed the reads into MiXCR, producing one record per CDR3 protein. The data hold about 100,000 distinct CDR3 sequences, with less than 25% observed a single time. Sequenced sample: CD8+ T cells from PBMCs. These receptors originate from a human donor in good health (CMV status not recorded). Some clones in this sample may be carry-over from other donors' samples. The CDR3 runs from the conserved cysteine through the conserved F or W. The D gene is left open where the match is weak. Size tells how often a clone was seen (once, few, many) or the class of an expanded clone, and some rows leave it out.

j_gene,d_gene,len,v_gene,abundance,CDR3nt,CDR3aa
TRBJ2-7,TRBD1,14,TRBV4-3,-,TGCGCCAGCAGCCAAGGGACAGGGACCTTCGAGCAGTACTTC,CASSQGTGTFEQYF
TRBJ2-7,-,14,TRBV29-1,few,TGCAGCGTTGAAGGGGTGGGCCTACAAGGGGAGCAGTACTTC,CSVEGVGLQGEQYF
TRBJ1-1,-,16,TRBV10-3,many,TGTGCCATCAGTGAGTCGGGGACCGCTTTGAGCACTGAAGCTTTCTTT,CAISESGTALSTEAFF
TRBJ2-5,-,16,TRBV7-8,few,TGTGCCAGCAGCTTAAATACGCGGACCATCCAAGAGACCCAGTACTTC,CASSLNTRTIQETQYF
TRBJ2-1,TRBD2,16,TRBV5-6,-,TGTGCCAGCAGCTTGATGATGGGACTAGCGGGGAATGAGCAGTTCTTC,CASSLMMGLAGNEQFF
TRBJ2-1,TRBD2,14,TRBV27,few,TGTGCCAGCAGTTGGAGTAGCGGGAGGGGTGAGCAGTTCTTC,CASSWSSGRGEQFF
TRBJ2-7,TRBD2,13,TRBV12-3/TRBV12-4,-,TGTGCCAGCAGAAGGGCGGGGGACTACGAGCAGTACTTC,CASRRAGDYEQYF
TRBJ2-4,TRBD1,22,TRBV12-3/TRBV12-4,many,TGTGCCAGCAGTCTCCGTTTGGTCTTCCGGATCCCGGACAGGGCAGCCAAAAACATTCAGTACTTC,CASSLRLVFRIPDRAAKNIQYF
TRBJ1-5,TRBD1,16,TRBV28,few,TGTGCCAGCAGTCCCCCCGGGACAGGGGGCGATCAGCCCCAGCATTTT,CASSPPGTGGDQPQHF
TRBJ1-1,TRBD1,13,TRBV27,many,TGTGCCAGCAGTTCAGGGGGTAACACTGAAGCTTTCTTT,CASSSGGNTEAFF
TRBJ1-5,-,13,TRBV11-3,few,TGTGCCAGCAGCCCAGACCCCGGGAGGCCCCAGCATTTT,CASSPDPGRPQHF
TRBJ1-1,TRBD1,12,TRBV20-1,-,TGCAGTGCTCATAGGACAGGGACTGAAGCTTTCTTT,CSAHRTGTEAFF
TRBJ1-5,-,15,TRBV7-2,many,TGTGCCAGCAGCCCCCGAGACTGGAGCAATCAGCCCCAGCATTTT,CASSPRDWSNQPQHF